These 15 T cell receptor beta chains came from one sample sequenced in a study of patients and donors after allogeneic stem cell transplantation. One entry per CDR3 protein, called by TCRdb with MiXCR from the RT-PCR reads. This sample carries roughly 230,000 distinct CDR3 sequences, around an eighth of them seen once, and the ten largest clones take under 14%. Sequencing used blood, either unsorted or a sorted T cell fraction (not recorded which). The receptor set was obtained from a human donor who was either an allogeneic HSCT recipient or a stem cell or donor lymphocyte infusion donor (not recorded which). It is not recorded whose cells these are; they may come from a transplant donor.

This clonotype was seen a few times. V and J are TRBV30 and TRBJ1-6; 9 bases are a match to TRBD1. Germline CDR1 reads GTSNPN; CDR2 reads SVGIG (reference sequence). The CDR3 totals 12 residues. The junction had 1 base not matched to a gene; V was cut back by 3 bases and J by 10 bases. For the CDR3, the DNA is TGTGCCTGGAGGGGACAGGGATCACCCCTCCACTTT. Its translation is CAWRGQGSPLHF.

The chain joins TRBV28 to TRBJ1-4; D might be TRBD1 (6 bases). CDR3 size: 14 residues. CDR1 and CDR2 (germline): MDHEN, SYDVKM. Trimming cost V 5 bases and J 9 bases, with 16 bases left between them. CDR3 protein: CASSASGEGQKLFF. The CDR3 DNA sequence: TGTGCCAGCAGTGCATCAGGGGAGGGCCAAAAACTGTTTTTT.

The V call is TRBV20-1, the J call TRBJ2-1; maybe TRBD2 (6 bases). The CDR3 spans 15 residues. Trimming removed 0 bases at V and 9 bases at J, with 18 bases between. Germline V gene lookup returns CDR1 DFQATT and CDR2 SNEGSKA (reference sequence). CDR3 sequence: CSARDLGGGLGEQFF. The DNA for the CDR3 is TGCAGTGCTAGAGATCTTGGGGGAGGCTTGGGTGAGCAGTTCTTC.

This clonotype has only a few counts. CDR3 sequence (DNA): TGTGCCACCAGCAGGGGGGACAGGCAGGGAACTGAAGCTTTCTTT. This sequence encodes CATSRGDRQGTEAFF. The chain employs TRBV15 and TRBJ1-1; 8 bases are shared with TRBD1. Unmatched junction bases numbered 8, after V lost 3 bases and J lost 5 bases. Germline CDR1 LNHNV, CDR2 YYDKDF (reference sequence). The CDR3 loop spans 15 amino acids. The whole variable domain, remainder taken from reference TRBV15 and TRBJ1-1, is DAMVIQNPRYQVTQFGKPVTLSCSQTLNHNVMYWYQQKSSQAPKLLFHYYDKDFNNEADTPDNFQSRRPNTSFCFLDIRSPGLGDTAMYLCATSRGDRQGTEAFFGQGTRLTVV.

This clonotype was detected many times. The rearrangement links TRBV6-1 to TRBJ1-4, with D unresolved. CDR1 MNHNS and CDR2 SASEGT come from the germline V gene. The CDR3 has 17 residues. V gave up 6 bases and J gave up 3 bases, with 20 bases separating them. CDR3 DNA sequence: TGTGCCAGCAGCCGCTGGGCACCCTCCCTCGCTAATGAAAAACTGTTTTTT. Its translation is CASSRWAPSLANEKLFF.

The gene calls are TRBV18 and TRBJ2-2; D is ambiguous. The CDR3 runs to 16 residues. The germline V gene has CDR1 KGHSH and CDR2 LQKENI. V dropped 1 base and J dropped 4 bases, with 13 bases sitting between them. The CDR3 DNA reads as TGTGCCAGCTCACCACTTGGGCAGACTTCCACCGGGGAGCTGTTTTTT. Protein product: CASSPLGQTSTGELFF.

For this clonotype: Possible read error: a much larger clone is one base away. This rearrangement joins TRBV5-1 to TRBJ2-5; TRBD2 aligns across 7 bases. Germline lookup yields CDR1 SGHRS and CDR2 YFSETQ. The CDR3 runs to 15 residues. CDR3 DNA sequence: TGCGCCGGCAGCAGCTCCGGGACTATGCAAGAGACCCAGTACTTC. Its translation: CAGSSSGTMQETQYF.

This clonotype was seen more than once but under ten times. V usage is TRBV5-4 and J usage is TRBJ2-7, with 9 positions matching TRBD1. With V trimmed by 0 bases and J by 12 bases, 10 bases remained unmatched. CDR3 length equals 14 residues. Germline V gene lookup returns CDR1 SGHNT and CDR2 YYREEE (reference sequence). CDR3 coding DNA: TGTGCCAGCAGCTTGGCCGTACAGGGGGCGGTCTGGTACTTC. Encoded protein: CASSLAVQGAVWYF. The variable domain in full, with the rest retrieved from reference TRBV5-4 and TRBJ2-7, is ETGVTQSPTHLIKTRGQQVTLRCSSQSGHNTVSWYQQALGQGPQFIFQYYREEENGRGNFPPRFSGLQFPNYSSELNVNALELDDSALYLCASSLAVQGAVWYFGPGTRLTVT.

On this clonotype itself: A much bigger clone sits one base away, suggesting this may be a read error. Likely a read error: the CDR3 ends without its conserved phenylalanine or tryptophan. The chain is built from TRBV2 and TRBJ2-1; TRBD2 agrees at 7 bases. Germline V CDR1 and CDR2: SNHLY, FYNNEI. The CDR3 extends over 14 amino acids. The V segment lost 7 bases and the J segment 1 base; nucleotides outside the gene matches: 4. CDR3 nucleotide sequence: TGTGCCAGCAACCGGGGGGTATCCTACAATGAGCAGTTCTTA. It yields the protein CASNRGVSYNEQFL.

This clonotype was counted between two and nine times. The chain uses TRBV2 and TRBJ2-7; D may be TRBD1 (5 bases). Germline V gene data show CDR1 as SNHLY and CDR2 as FYNNEI. CDR3 length: 12 residues. V was clipped by 5 bases and J by 2 bases, with 7 bases between them. CDR3 in amino acids: CASSRQPYEQYF. The CDR3 bases are TGTGCCAGCAGTAGACAGCCCTACGAGCAGTACTTC.

The gene calls are TRBV4-1 and TRBJ2-5, with D possibly matching TRBD2 (6 bases). CDR3 length: 13 amino acids. The V gene's germline CDR1 is MGHRA and CDR2 YSYEKL. The ends were cut back, 8 bases at V and 5 bases at J, with 15 bases in the middle. CDR3 coding DNA: TGCGCCAGCGGCGGGGTCATGAGGGAGACCCAGTACTTC. It specifies CASGGVMRETQYF.

This clonotype was counted many times. The V gene is TRBV20-1, the J gene TRBJ2-7; TRBD1 agrees at 8 bases. Germline V lookup: CDR1 DFQATT, CDR2 SNEGSKA (reference sequence). The CDR3 consists of 15 residues. V lost 0 bases and J lost 3; bases outside the gene matches: 7. DNA of the CDR3: TGCAGTGCTAGAGATTGGCAGGGGGCAATCTACGAGCAGTACTTC. This codes for CSARDWQGAIYEQYF.

This clonotype was detected many times. The chain couples TRBV6-1 to TRBJ2-1; the D gene is possibly TRBD2 (5 bases). V was trimmed by 5 bases and J by 9 bases, leaving 14 bases between them. Germline CDR1 reads MNHNS; CDR2 reads SASEGT. The CDR3 contains 13 residues. CDR3 DNA: TGTGCCAGCAGTAACGGAGGCATCGGTGAGCAGTTCTTC. It yields the protein CASSNGGIGEQFF.

This rearrangement joins TRBV27 to TRBJ2-7, with TRBD2 as a possible D gene (7 bases). V was trimmed by 4 bases and J by 5 bases, leaving 15 bases between them. This CDR3 is built from 14 residues. Per germline, CDR1 MNHEY and CDR2 SMNVEV (reference sequence). For the CDR3, the DNA is TGTGCCAGCAGTTCGGGCGGGGGCATCCACGAGCAGTACTTC. This codes for CASSSGGGIHEQYF.

J is TRBJ1-1 and V is TRBV20-1; D not resolved. Germline V gene lookup returns CDR1 DFQATT and CDR2 SNEGSKA (reference sequence). CDR3 size: 13 residues. V dropped 6 bases and J dropped 1 base, with 12 bases sitting between them. Here the CDR3 DNA reads TGCAGTGCCCTTCCCAGCTCGAACACTGAAGCTTTCTTT. Translated, it gives CSALPSSNTEAFF.